Reported below is one T cell receptor beta chain. Antigen unknown. The sample comes from a study of cytomegalovirus exposure and HLA in healthy donors. Study-wide findings and caveats: Reportedly, TCR beta sequences accurately predicted HLA-A and HLA-B alleles in most subjects. Researchers catalogued about 150 TCR beta chains as cytomegalovirus-associated. Most TCR sequences were seen very rarely across donors, but some public TCRs occurred in many.

The PCR ran on 60 Vbeta and 13 Jbeta primers. Sequenced by immunoSEQ multiplex PCR; TCRdb stores in-frame clones only, minus some. Altogether about 50,000 clones are present, 77% being singletons, with the ten largest covering 2.5% to 3%. In germline, CDR1 is MNHNS, CDR2 SASEGT. This CDR3 spans 14 amino acids. The V end lost 4 bases, the J end lost 4 bases, and 13 bases lay between the germline ends. The specimen was PBMCs. V usage is TRBV6-1 and J usage is TRBJ1-2, with D hard to call. This TCR derives from a woman between 35 and 50 years old in good health and CMV-seropositive. The CDR3 reads CASSATIGSYGYTF. The CDR3 bases are TGTGCCAGCAGTGCCACCATTGGGAGCTATGGCTACACCTTC.